This T cell receptor beta chain was recovered during a study of siplizumab effects on memory and regulatory T cells. Study results and caveats: Naive T cells were seemingly more diverse than memory cells, and major contributions to the alloresponse seemed to be made by them. The study found that siplizumab significantly reduced alloreactive sequences traceable to unstimulated CD4+ memory cells.

This clone was seen a handful of times. Its antigen is not identified. V gave up 7 bases and J gave up 2 bases, with 12 bases separating them. The CDR3 covers 14 residues. Germline V lookup: CDR1 LNHDA, CDR2 SQIVND (reference sequence). Method: immunoSEQ multiplex PCR; TCRdb's copy keeps in-frame clones and lacks some. Of approximately 100,000 clones listed, just over 90% are singletons. The V and J genes are TRBV19 and TRBJ1-5, with D uncertain. The sample was Tregs sorted from blood. This clonotype originated in a human donor in good health. CDR3 residues: CASTYSSGNQPQHF. For the CDR3, the DNA is TGTGCCAGTACATACTCCTCGGGCAATCAGCCCCAGCATTTT.